This T cell receptor beta chain derives from a study of beta chain features in type 1 diabetes. Note on this clone: Its specificity is not known.

Whole-study results and caveats: Researchers caution that PCR might favor shorter templates, equally among patients and controls. Researchers report that Type 1 diabetes patients had moderately but significantly shorter TCRB CDR3s across all four CD4+ subsets.

J lost 7 bases, V lost 2 bases, and 6 bases had no gene match. Germline CDR1 and CDR2: GTSNPN and SVGIG (reference sequence). The CDR3 loop spans 13 amino acids. Reverse transcription of all isolated RNA meant that expressed TCRB transcripts were sequenced. Produced via immunoSEQ multiplex PCR; TCRdb's table is partial and in-frame only. This table holds hundreds of thousands of clones, roughly an eighth found once. Sequencing was carried out using naive CD4+ T cells from blood. V usage is TRBV30 and J usage is TRBJ1-1; 8 bases fit TRBD1. This TCR came from a man aged 18 to 29 with type 1 diabetes. The CDR3 nucleotides are TGTGCCTGGAGTCTAAACAGGGGGAGTGAAGCTTTCTTT. Its translation: CAWSLNRGSEAFF.